This T cell receptor beta chain appears in the sequencing data of a study of tumor-infiltrating lymphocytes in oesophageal squamous cell carcinoma. TCRdb passed the PCR reads through MiXCR, listing each CDR3 protein once. Among about 17,000 distinct CDR3 sequences listed, around 50% were seen once. The clonotype comes from a female donor with esophageal squamous cell carcinoma. The sample taken for sequencing was normal esophageal tissue next to the tumor.

The CDR3 sequence: CASSYSRQGWNTGELFF. As DNA, the CDR3 is TGTGCCAGCAGTTACTCCCGACAGGGCTGGAACACCGGGGAGCTGTTTTTT. The chain combines TRBV6-6 with TRBJ2-2, with 7 positions matching TRBD1. Germline lookup yields CDR1 MNHNY and CDR2 SVGAGI (reference sequence). The CDR3 totals 17 residues. The ends lost 0 bases at V and 1 base at J; junction bases unmatched: 5.